This T cell receptor beta chain was observed in a study of blood T cell repertoires in COVID-19. In the study overall: Whether acute or convalescent, the COVID-19 samples came from the United States, Italy and Spain.

Per the authors' pipeline: Using reference gene primer amplification, nucleated cell counts were estimated. The data were produced by immunoSEQ multiplex PCR, yet TCRdb's version contains in-frame clones alone and is incomplete. The DNA gave D and trimming, while V, J and clone size come from that table. The data contain roughly 220,000 clones, roughly 83% of them singletons. The CDR3 runs 16 residues. Per germline, CDR1 SGHKS and CDR2 YYEKEE (reference sequence). V was clipped by 0 bases and J by 3 bases, with 15 bases between them. Specimen: PBMCs or T cells enriched from blood (not recorded which). This rearrangement joins TRBV5-5 to TRBJ1-1; D not resolved. This clonotype was obtained from a woman aged 40-49 years with acute COVID-19. The CDR3 reads CASSLEADSGYTEAFF. The DNA for the CDR3 is TGTGCCAGCAGCTTGGAGGCGGACTCGGGGTACACTGAAGCTTTCTTT.